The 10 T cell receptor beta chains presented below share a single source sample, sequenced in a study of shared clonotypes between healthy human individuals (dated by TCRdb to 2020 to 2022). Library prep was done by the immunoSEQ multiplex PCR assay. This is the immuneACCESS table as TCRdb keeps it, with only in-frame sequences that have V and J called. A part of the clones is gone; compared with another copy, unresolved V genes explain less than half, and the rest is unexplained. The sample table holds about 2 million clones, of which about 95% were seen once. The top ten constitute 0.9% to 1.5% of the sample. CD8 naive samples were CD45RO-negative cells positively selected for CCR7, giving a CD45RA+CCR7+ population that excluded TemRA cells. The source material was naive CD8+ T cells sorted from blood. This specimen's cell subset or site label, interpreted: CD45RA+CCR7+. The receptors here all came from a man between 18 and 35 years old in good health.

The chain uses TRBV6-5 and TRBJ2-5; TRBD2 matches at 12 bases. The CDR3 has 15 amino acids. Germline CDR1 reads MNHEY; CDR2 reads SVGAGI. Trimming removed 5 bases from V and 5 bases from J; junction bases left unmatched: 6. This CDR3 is CASSILAGGGETQYF. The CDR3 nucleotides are TGTGCCAGCAGTATACTAGCGGGGGGAGGCGAGACCCAGTACTTC.

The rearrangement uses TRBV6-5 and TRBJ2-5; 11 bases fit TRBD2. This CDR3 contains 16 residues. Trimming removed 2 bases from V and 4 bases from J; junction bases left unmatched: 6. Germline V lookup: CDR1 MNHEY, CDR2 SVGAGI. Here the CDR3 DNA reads TGTGCCAGCAGTTACGGGCTAGCGGGGGGCCGAGAGACCCAGTACTTC. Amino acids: CASSYGLAGGRETQYF.

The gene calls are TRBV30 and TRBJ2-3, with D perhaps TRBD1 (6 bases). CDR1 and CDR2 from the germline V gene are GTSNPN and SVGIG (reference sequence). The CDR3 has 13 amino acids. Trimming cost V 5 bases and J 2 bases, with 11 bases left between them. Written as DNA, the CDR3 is TGTGCCTGGGGACAGATTAACACAGATACGCAGTATTTT. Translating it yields CAWGQINTDTQYF.

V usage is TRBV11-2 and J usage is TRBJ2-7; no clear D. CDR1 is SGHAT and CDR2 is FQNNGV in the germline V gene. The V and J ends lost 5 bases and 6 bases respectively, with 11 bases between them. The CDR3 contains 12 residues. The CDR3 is CASSTRTGEQYF. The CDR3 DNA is TGTGCCAGCAGCACCCGGACCGGCGAGCAGTACTTC.

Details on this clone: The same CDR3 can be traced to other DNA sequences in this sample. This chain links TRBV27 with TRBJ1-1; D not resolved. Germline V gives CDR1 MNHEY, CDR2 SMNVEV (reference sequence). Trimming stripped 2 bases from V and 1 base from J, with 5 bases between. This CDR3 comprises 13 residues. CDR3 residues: CASSLSANTEAFF. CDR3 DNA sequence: TGTGCCAGCAGTTTAAGCGCGAACACTGAAGCTTTCTTT.

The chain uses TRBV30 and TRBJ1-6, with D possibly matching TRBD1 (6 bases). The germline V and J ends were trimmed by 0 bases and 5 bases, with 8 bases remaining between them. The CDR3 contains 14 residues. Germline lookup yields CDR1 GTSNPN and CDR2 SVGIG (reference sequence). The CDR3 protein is CAWSVNRDNSPLHF. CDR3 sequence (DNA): TGTGCCTGGAGTGTAAACAGGGATAATTCACCCCTCCACTTT.

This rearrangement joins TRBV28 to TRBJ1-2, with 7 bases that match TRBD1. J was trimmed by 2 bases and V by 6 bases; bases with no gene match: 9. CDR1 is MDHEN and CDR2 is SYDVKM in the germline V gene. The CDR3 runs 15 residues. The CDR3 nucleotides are TGTGCCAGCAGCCTACAGGGGTTTCGGAACTATGGCTACACCTTC. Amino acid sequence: CASSLQGFRNYGYTF.

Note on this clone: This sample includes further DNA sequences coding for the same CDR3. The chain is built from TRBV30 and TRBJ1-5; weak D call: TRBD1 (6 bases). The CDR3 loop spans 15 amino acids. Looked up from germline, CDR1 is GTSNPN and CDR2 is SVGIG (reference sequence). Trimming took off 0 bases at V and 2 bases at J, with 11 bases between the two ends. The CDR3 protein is CAWSVGGAGNQPQHF. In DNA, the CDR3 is TGTGCCTGGAGTGTAGGGGGGGCAGGCAATCAGCCCCAGCATTTT. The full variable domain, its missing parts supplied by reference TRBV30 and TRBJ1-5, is SQTIHQWPATLVQPVGSPLSLECTVEGTSNPNLYWYRQAAGRGLQLLFYSVGIGQISSEVPQNLSASRPQDRQFILSSKKLLLSDSGFYLCAWSVGGAGNQPQHFGDGTRLSIL.

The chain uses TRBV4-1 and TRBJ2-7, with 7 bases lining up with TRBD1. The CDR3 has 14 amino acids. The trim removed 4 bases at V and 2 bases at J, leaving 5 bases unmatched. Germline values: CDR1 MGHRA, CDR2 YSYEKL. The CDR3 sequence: CASSLGTATYEQYF. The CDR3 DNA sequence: TGCGCCAGCAGCCTCGGGACAGCAACCTACGAGCAGTACTTC.

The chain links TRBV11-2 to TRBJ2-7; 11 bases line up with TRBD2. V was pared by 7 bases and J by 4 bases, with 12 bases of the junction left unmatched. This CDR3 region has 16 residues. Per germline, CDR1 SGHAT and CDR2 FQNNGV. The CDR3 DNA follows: TGTGCCAGCACCCCGACCGGGACTAGCGGAGTTTACGAGCAGTACTTC. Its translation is CASTPTGTSGVYEQYF.